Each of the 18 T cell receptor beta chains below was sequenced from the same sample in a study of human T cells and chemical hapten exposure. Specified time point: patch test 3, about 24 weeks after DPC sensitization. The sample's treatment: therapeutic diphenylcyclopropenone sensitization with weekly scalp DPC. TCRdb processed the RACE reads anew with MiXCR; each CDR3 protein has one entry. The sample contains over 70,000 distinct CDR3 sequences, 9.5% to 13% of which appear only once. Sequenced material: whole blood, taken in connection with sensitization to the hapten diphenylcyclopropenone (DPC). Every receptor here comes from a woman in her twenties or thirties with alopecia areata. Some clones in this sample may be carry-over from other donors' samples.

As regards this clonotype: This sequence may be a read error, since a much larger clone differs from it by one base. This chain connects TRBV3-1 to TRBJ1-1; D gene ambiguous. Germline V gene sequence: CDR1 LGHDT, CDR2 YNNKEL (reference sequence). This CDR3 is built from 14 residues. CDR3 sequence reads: CASSQDTVNSEAFF. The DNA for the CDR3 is TGTGCCAGCAGCCAAGATACAGTGAACTCTGAAGCTTTCTTT.

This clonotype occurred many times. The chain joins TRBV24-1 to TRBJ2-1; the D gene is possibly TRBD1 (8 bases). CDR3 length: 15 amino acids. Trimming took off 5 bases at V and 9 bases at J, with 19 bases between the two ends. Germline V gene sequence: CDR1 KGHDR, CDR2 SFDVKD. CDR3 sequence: CATSGTQGGITEQFF. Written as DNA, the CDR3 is TGTGCCACCAGTGGGACACAGGGGGGGATCACTGAGCAGTTCTTC.

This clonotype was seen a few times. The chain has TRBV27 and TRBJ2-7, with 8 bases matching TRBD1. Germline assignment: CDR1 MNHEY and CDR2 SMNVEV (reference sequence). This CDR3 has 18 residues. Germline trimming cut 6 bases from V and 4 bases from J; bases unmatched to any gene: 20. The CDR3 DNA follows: TGTGCCAGCAGACCACTTCGGACAGGGAGCCCTTATGTTTACGAGCAGTACGTC. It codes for CASRPLRTGSPYVYEQYV.

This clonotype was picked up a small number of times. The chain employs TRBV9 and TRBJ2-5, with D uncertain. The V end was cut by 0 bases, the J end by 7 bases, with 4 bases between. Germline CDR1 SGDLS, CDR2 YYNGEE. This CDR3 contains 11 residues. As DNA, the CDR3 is TGTGCCAGCAGCGTAGAGGGGACCCAGTACTTC. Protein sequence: CASSVEGTQYF.

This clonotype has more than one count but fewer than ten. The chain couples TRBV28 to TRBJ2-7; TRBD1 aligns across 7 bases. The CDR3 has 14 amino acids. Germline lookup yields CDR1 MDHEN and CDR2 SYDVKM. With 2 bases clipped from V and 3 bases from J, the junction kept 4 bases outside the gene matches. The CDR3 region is CASSLVGTVYEQYF. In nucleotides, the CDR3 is TGTGCCAGCAGTTTAGTAGGGACAGTCTACGAGCAGTACTTC. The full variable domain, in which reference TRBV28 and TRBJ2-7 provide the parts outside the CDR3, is DVKVTQSSRYLVKRTGEKVFLECVQDMDHENMFWYRQDPGLGLRLIYFSYDVKMKEKGDIPEGYSVSREKKERFSLILESASTNQTSMYLCASSLVGTVYEQYFGPGTRLTVT.

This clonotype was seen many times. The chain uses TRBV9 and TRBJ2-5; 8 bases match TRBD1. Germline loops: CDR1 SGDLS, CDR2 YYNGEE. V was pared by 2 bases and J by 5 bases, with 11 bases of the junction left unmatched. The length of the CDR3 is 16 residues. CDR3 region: CASSVDTGGVRETQYF. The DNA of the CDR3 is TGTGCCAGCAGCGTGGACACAGGGGGAGTAAGGGAGACCCAGTACTTC.

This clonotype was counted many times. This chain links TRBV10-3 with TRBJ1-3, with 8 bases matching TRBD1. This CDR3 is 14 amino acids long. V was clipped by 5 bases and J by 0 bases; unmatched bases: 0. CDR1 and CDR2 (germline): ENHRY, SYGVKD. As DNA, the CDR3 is TGTGCCATCAGTACAGGGGGCTCTGGAAACACCATATATTTT. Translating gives CAISTGGSGNTIYF.

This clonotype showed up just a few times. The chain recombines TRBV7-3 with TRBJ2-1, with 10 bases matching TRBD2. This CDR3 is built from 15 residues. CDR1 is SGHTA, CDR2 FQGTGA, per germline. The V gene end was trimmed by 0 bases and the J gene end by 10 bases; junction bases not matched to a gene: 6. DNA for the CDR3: TGTGCCAGCAGCTTAACGGCGATAGCGGGAGGCGAGCAGTTCTTC. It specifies CASSLTAIAGGEQFF. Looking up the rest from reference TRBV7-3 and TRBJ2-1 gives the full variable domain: GAGVSQTPSNKVTEKGKYVELRCDPISGHTALYWYRQSLGQGPEFLIYFQGTGAADDSGLPNDRFFAVRPEGSVSTLKIQRTERGDSAVYLCASSLTAIAGGEQFFGPGTRLTVL.

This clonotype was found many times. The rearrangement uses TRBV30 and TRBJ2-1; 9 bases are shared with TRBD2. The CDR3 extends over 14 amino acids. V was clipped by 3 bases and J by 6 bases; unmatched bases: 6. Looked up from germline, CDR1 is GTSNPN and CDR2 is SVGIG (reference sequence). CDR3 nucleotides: TGTGCCTGGAGGCGTAGCGGGAGTGTCAATGAGCAGTTCTTC. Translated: CAWRRSGSVNEQFF.

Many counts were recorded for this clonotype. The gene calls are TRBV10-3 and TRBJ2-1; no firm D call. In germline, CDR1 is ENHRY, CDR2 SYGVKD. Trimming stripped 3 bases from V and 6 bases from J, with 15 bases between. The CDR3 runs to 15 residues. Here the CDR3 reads CAISEIPSLRNEQFF. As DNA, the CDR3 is TGTGCCATCAGTGAAATCCCATCCCTACGCAATGAGCAGTTCTTC.

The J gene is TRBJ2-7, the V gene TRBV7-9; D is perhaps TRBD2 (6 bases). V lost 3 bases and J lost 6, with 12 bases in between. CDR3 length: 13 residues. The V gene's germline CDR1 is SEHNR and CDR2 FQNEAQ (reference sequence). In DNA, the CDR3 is TGTGCCAGCAGCTTGAGGGGAGCGGGCGAGCAGTACTTC. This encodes CASSLRGAGEQYF.

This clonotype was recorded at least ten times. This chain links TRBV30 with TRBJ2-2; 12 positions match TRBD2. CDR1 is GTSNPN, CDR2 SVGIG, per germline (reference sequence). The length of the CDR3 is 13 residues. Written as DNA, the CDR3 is TGTGCAAGGACTAGCGGGATCACCGGGGAGCTGTTTTTT. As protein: CARTSGITGELFF.

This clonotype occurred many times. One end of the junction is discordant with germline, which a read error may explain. In DNA form, the CDR3 reads TGTGCCAGCAGCCCTTTGTACACTGAGCAGTTCTTC. It is translated as CASSPLYTEQFF. The chain couples TRBV7-2 to TRBJ2-1; no definite D call. This CDR3 spans 12 amino acids. Germline V gene lookup returns CDR1 SGHTA and CDR2 FQGNSA.

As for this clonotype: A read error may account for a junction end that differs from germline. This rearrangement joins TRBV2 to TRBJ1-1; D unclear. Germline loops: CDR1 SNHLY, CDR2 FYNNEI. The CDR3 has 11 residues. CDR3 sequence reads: CVSSERNLPLF. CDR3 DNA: TGTGTCAGCAGTGAAAGGAACCTCCCTCTCTTT.

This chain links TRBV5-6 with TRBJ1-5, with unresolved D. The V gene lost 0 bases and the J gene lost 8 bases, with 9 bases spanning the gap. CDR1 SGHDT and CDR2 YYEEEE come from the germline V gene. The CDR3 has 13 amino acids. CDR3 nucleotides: TGTGCCAGCAGCTTGGTAGGCGGGAAGCCCCAGCATTTT. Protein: CASSLVGGKPQHF.

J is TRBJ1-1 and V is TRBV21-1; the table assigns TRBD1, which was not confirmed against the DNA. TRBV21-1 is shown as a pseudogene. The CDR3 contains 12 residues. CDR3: CASDRGGTEAFF. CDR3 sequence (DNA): TGTGCCAGTGACAGGGGCGGCACTGAAGCTTTCTTT.

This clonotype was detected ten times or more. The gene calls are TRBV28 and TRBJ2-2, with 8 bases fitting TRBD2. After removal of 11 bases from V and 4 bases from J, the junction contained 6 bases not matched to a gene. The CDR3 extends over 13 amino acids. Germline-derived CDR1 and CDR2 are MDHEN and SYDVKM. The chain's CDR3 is CASGGAITGELFF. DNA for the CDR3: TGTGCCTCCGGGGGGGCGATCACCGGGGAGCTGTTTTTT.

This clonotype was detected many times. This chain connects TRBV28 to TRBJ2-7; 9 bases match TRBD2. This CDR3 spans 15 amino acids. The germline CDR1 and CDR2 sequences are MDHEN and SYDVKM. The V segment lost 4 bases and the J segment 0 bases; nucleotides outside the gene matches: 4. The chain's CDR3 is CASSSQTSGSYEQYF. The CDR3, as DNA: TGTGCCAGCAGTTCTCAGACTAGCGGCTCCTACGAGCAGTACTTC.